The rows below give T cell receptor beta chains drawn from one sample of a study of blood T cell repertoires in COVID-19. Sequenced by immunoSEQ multiplex PCR; TCRdb stores in-frame clones only, minus some. The table lists around 97,000 clones, around 88% of them singletons. Material for sequencing was peripheral blood. These receptors were taken from a human donor in a cohort sampled during active COVID-19. Both conserved end residues are part of each CDR3. D genes are given only for firm matches. A row's size may be missing; if present it is once, few, many or a size class.

.,.,TRBV28,TRBJ2-1,CASRAGQRFLSSYNEQFF,TGTGCCAGCAGGGCTGGACAGCGATTCCTTAGCTCCTACAATGAGCAGTTCTTC
.,.,TRBV30,TRBJ1-2,CAWSRPGWGYGYTF,TGTGCCTGGAGTCGCCCGGGATGGGGCTATGGCTACACCTTC
.,.,TRBV2,TRBJ1-1,CASSARQVRNTEAFF,TGTGCCAGCAGTGCCCGACAGGTGAGGAACACTGAAGCTTTCTTT
.,.,TRBV18,TRBJ1-2,CASSPIRYRDGYTF,TGTGCCAGCTCACCGATTAGGTACCGGGATGGCTACACCTTC
TRBD1,.,TRBV10-3,TRBJ1-5,CAIRAGQGGNQPQHF,TGTGCCATCAGGGCCGGACAGGGGGGAAATCAGCCCCAGCATTTT
TRBD1,.,TRBV11-2,TRBJ2-7,CASSSPQGARREQYF,TGTGCCAGCAGCTCCCCCCAGGGGGCGCGGCGCGAGCAGTACTTC
TRBD1,.,TRBV10-2,TRBJ1-6,CASSESWGQGGRSPLHF,TGCGCCAGCAGTGAGTCATGGGGACAGGGAGGCCGCTCACCCCTCCACTTT
TRBD2,.,TRBV11-3,TRBJ2-2,CASSPGLAGGNTGELFF,TGTGCCAGCAGCCCGGGACTAGCGGGGGGGAACACCGGGGAGCTGTTTTTT
TRBD2,.,TRBV7-2,TRBJ2-1,CASSSLRGGNEQFF,TGTGCCAGCAGCTCCCTGCGGGGGGGTAATGAGCAGTTCTTC
.,once,TRBV3-1/TRBV3-2,TRBJ2-1,CASSRADEQFF,TGTGCCAGCAGCCGCGCGGATGAGCAGTTCTTC
.,.,TRBV27,TRBJ2-7,CASSLQLGGYSYEQYF,TGTGCCAGCAGCCTTCAACTAGGAGGATACTCCTACGAGCAGTACTTC
TRBD2,.,TRBV19,TRBJ2-6,CASSIQAGGPGANVLTF,TGTGCCAGTAGTATACAAGCGGGGGGCCCTGGGGCCAACGTCCTGACTTTC
TRBD1,.,TRBV18,TRBJ1-1,CASSGTGDTEAFF,TGTGCCAGCTCCGGGACAGGGGACACTGAAGCTTTCTTT
TRBD1,.,TRBV15,TRBJ1-1,CATSREQGAGDTEAFF,TGTGCCACCAGCAGGGAACAGGGGGCGGGCGACACTGAAGCTTTCTTT
TRBD2,.,TRBV19,TRBJ2-3,CASTGLAGTDTQYF,TGTGCCAGTACCGGACTAGCGGGCACAGATACGCAGTATTTT
TRBD1,.,TRBV28,TRBJ1-4,CASSFYGTVGEKLFF,TGTGCCAGCAGTTTCTACGGGACAGTAGGTGAAAAACTGTTTTTT
TRBD1,.,TRBV5-5,TRBJ2-7,CASNKGQPTYEQYF,TGTGCCAGCAATAAGGGACAGCCCACCTACGAGCAGTACTTC
.,.,TRBV11-2,TRBJ1-4,CASSLGGGTPNEKLFF,TGTGCCAGCAGCTTAGGCGGGGGGACGCCTAATGAAAAACTGTTTTTT
.,.,TRBV10-1,TRBJ2-2,CASSWTVGQSGTGELFF,TGCGCCAGCAGTTGGACAGTGGGACAAAGCGGCACCGGGGAGCTGTTTTTT
TRBD1,few,TRBV6-5,TRBJ1-2,CASRETGRFYGYTF,TGTGCCAGCAGGGAGACAGGGAGGTTCTATGGCTACACCTTC